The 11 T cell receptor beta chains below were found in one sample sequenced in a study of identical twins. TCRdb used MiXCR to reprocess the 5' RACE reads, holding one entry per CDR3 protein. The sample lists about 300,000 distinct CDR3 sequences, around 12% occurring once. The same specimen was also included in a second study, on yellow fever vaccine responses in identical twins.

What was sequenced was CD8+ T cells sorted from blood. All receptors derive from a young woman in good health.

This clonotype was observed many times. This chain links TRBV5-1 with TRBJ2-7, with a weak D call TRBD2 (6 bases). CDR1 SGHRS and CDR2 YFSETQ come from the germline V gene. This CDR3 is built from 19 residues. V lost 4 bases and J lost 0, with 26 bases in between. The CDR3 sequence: CASSPREGSGRIISYEQYF. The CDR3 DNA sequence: TGCGCCAGCAGCCCCAGGGAAGGTAGCGGAAGAATTATCTCCTACGAGCAGTACTTC.

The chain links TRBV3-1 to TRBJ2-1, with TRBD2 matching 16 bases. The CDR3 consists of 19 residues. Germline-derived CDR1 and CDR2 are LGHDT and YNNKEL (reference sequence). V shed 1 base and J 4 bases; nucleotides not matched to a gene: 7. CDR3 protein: CASSQGGTSGGDRYNEQFF. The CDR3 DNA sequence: TGTGCCAGCAGCCAAGGTGGGACTAGCGGGGGGGATAGATACAATGAGCAGTTCTTC.

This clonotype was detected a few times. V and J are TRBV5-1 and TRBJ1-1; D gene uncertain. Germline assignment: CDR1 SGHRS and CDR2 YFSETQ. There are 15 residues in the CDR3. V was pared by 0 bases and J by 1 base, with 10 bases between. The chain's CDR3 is CASSLGVSSNTEAFF. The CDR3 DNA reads TGCGCCAGCAGCTTGGGGGTTTCGTCGAACACTGAAGCTTTCTTT.

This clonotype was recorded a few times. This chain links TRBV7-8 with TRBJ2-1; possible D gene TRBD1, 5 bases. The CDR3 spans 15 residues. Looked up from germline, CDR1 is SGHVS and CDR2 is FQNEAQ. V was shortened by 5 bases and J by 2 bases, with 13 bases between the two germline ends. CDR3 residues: CASSPDSPTYNEQFF. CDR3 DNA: TGTGCCAGCAGCCCCGACAGCCCAACCTACAATGAGCAGTTCTTC.

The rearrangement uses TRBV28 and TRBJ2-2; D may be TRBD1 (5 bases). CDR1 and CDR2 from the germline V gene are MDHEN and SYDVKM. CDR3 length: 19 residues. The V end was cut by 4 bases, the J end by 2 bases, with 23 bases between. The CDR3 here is CASSSSRLDSLYNTGELFF. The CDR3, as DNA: TGTGCCAGCAGTTCCTCTCGACTTGACAGTCTCTATAACACCGGGGAGCTGTTTTTT. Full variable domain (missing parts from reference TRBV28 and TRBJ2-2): DVKVTQSSRYLVKRTGEKVFLECVQDMDHENMFWYRQDPGLGLRLIYFSYDVKMKEKGDIPEGYSVSREKKERFSLILESASTNQTSMYLCASSSSRLDSLYNTGELFFGEGSRLTVL.

The CDR3 coding sequence is TGTGCCACCAGCAGCCCTAGCGGGCTCACAGATACGCAGTATTTT. It specifies CATSSPSGLTDTQYF. The chain has TRBV15 and TRBJ2-3; TRBD2 matches 8 bases. Unmatched junction bases numbered 4, after V lost 3 bases and J lost 2 bases. Germline CDR1 and CDR2: LNHNV and YYDKDF (reference sequence). This CDR3 is 15 amino acids long.

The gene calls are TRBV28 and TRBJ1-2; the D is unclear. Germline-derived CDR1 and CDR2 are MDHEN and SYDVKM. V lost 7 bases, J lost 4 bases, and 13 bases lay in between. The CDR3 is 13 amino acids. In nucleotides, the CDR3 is TGTGCCAGCACCCTCGGGGTATTCTATGGCTACACCTTC. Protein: CASTLGVFYGYTF.

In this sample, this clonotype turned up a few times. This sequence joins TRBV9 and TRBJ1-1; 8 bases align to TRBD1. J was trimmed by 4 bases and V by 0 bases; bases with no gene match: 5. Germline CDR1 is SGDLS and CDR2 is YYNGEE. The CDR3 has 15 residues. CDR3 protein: CASSVGQGALTEAFF. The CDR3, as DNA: TGTGCCAGCAGCGTAGGTCAGGGGGCGCTCACTGAAGCTTTCTTT.

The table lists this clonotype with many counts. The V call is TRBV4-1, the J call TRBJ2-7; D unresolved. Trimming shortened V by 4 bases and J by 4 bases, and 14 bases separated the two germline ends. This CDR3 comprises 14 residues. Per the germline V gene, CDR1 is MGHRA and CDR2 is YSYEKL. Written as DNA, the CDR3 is TGCGCCAGCAGCCCCAACGACAAAATATACGAGCAGTACGTC. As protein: CASSPNDKIYEQYV.

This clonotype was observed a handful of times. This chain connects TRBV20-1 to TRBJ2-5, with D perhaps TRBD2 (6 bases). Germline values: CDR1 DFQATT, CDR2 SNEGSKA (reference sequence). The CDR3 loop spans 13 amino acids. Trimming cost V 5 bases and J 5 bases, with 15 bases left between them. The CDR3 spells CSAAKEGHETQYF. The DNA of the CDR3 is TGCAGTGCTGCTAAGGAGGGCCATGAGACCCAGTACTTC.

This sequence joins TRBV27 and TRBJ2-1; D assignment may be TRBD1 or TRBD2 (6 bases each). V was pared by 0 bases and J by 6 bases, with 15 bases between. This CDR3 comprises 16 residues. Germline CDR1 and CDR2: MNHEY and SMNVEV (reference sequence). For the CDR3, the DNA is TGTGCCAGCAGTTTATCGGGGGGCGATACCTTCAATGAGCAGTTCTTC. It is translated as CASSLSGGDTFNEQFF.